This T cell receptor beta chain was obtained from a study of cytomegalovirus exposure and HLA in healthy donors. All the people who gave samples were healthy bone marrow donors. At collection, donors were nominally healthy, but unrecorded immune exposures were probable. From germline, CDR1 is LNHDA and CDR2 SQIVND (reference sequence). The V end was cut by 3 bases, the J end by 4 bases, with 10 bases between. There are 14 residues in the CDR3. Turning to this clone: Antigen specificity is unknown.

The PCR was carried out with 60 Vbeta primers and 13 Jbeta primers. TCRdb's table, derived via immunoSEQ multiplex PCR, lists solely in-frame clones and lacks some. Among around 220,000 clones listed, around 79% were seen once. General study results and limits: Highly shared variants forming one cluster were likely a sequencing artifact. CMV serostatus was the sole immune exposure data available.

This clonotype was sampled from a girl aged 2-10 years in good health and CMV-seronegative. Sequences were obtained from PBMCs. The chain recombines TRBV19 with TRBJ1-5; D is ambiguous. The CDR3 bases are TGTGCCAGTAGTATGGCCAGGATGAATCAGCCCCAGCATTTT. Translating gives CASSMARMNQPQHF.